This T cell receptor beta chain was recorded in a study of blood T cell repertoires in COVID-19. The wider study: From T cells, B-cell-depleted T cells, or PBMCs came the material, which was cDNA or gDNA.

Germline V gene lookup returns CDR1 SGHAT and CDR2 FQNNGV. The CDR3 contains 15 residues. V trimming: 6 bases; J trimming: 7 bases; junction bases outside the gene matches: 5. Per the original data handling: Reference gene primer amplification in the assay estimated nucleated cell counts. Sequenced by immunoSEQ multiplex PCR; TCRdb stores in-frame clones only, minus some. V and J calls and clone size follow that table, whereas D and trimming were derived from the DNA. The table lists 50,000 to 80,000 clones, around 80% of them singletons. The V and J genes are TRBV11-2 and TRBJ2-2, with 13 bases lining up with TRBD2. The material sequenced was peripheral blood. This clonotype was sampled from a human donor in a cohort sampled during active COVID-19. CDR3 bases: TGTGCCAGCAGAGGGCGGACTAGCGGGGGCGGGGAGCTGTTTTTT. This translates into CASRGRTSGGGELFF. The variable domain in full, with the rest retrieved from reference TRBV11-2 and TRBJ2-2, is EAGVAQSPRYKIIEKRQSVAFWCNPISGHATLYWYQQILGQGPKLLIQFQNNGVVDDSQLPKDRFSAERLKGVDSTLKIQPAKLEDSAVYLCASRGRTSGGGELFFGEGSRLTVL.